A selection of T cell receptor beta chains follows, all from one sample in a study of CD8+ T cells in alopecia areata. TCRdb's table, derived via immunoSEQ multiplex PCR, lists solely in-frame clones and lacks some. The data show some 180,000 clones, with roughly 50% seen just once and 11% held by the top ten. Here the sequenced sample was CD8+ T cells sorted from blood, taken at week 24, from a patient treated with tofacitinib. The receptor set was obtained from a human donor with alopecia areata. Each CDR3 is given with its conserved first and last residue. A D gene is named only where the DNA matches it firmly. For some rows the clone size is stated as once, few or many, or as a class when expanded; others skip it.

d_call clone_size j_call v_call cdr3_nt cdr3_aa
TRBD1 few TRBJ2-7 TRBV28 TGTGCCAGCAGCCCGGGACAGTCCTACGAGCAGTACTTC CASSPGQSYEQYF
. few TRBJ2-3 TRBV7-3 TGTGCCAGCACCTTAGGGCCTAGCACAGATACGCAGTATTTT CASTLGPSTDTQYF
. few TRBJ1-2 TRBV6-6 TGTGCCAGCAGCGTTAAGGGCGCGGGGGGCTTAAATGGCTACACCTTC CASSVKGAGGLNGYTF
TRBD2 few TRBJ2-3 TRBV10-2 TGCGCCAGCTCGGATAGCGGGGACACAGATACGCAGTATTTT CASSDSGDTDTQYF
. . TRBJ2-7 TRBV4-3 TGCGCCAGCAGCCAAGACCGGGACGGACGCTACGAGCAGTACTTC CASSQDRDGRYEQYF
TRBD1 once TRBJ2-1 TRBV28 TGTGCCAGCAGTTCACGCCGGGACAGGGGGCGCAATGAGCAGTTCTTC CASSSRRDRGRNEQFF
. . TRBJ2-1 TRBV27 TGTGCCAGCAACACTGGGGGGAATGAGCAGTTCTTC CASNTGGNEQFF
. . TRBJ2-7 TRBV7-9 TGTGCCAGCAGCCCTATCGCTACAATCTACGAGCAGTACTTC CASSPIATIYEQYF
TRBD1 . TRBJ2-6 TRBV19 TGTGCCAGTAGTATAGATCGGCAGGGGGCCTCTGGGGCCAACGTCCTGACTTTC CASSIDRQGASGANVLTF
. . TRBJ1-5 TRBV9 TGTGCCAGCAGCCGGTACGACACCGAGTATAGCAATCAGCCCCAGCATTTT CASSRYDTEYSNQPQHF
. few TRBJ2-7 TRBV27 TGTGCCAGCAGTCTCCCTCGACAGGGACTCTGGGAGCAGTACTTC CASSLPRQGLWEQYF
. . TRBJ2-1 TRBV19 TGTGCCAGTAGTATTTCGGGCGGGTCCTACAATGAGCAGTTCTTC CASSISGGSYNEQFF
. . TRBJ1-3 TRBV29-1 TGCAGCGTTCCACAGAAAAACACCATATATTTT CSVPQKNTIYF
. few TRBJ1-6 TRBV28 TGTGCCAGCAGTTTATCGGTCGAGAGTTATTCACCCCTCCACTTT CASSLSVESYSPLHF
. . TRBJ1-2 TRBV19 TGTGCCAGTAGTAGGGTTACCGAGCAGTTCTATGGCTACACCTTC CASSRVTEQFYGYTF
TRBD1 . TRBJ2-2 TRBV6-6 TGTGCCAGCAGATTACCGGGACAGGGGAAGGACGGGGAGCTGTTTTTT CASRLPGQGKDGELFF
. few TRBJ2-7 TRBV2 TGTGCCAGCAGTGAACGGTACGAGCAGTACTTC CASSERYEQYF